The rows below give T cell receptor beta chains drawn from one sample of a study of OX40 agonist ivuxolimab in advanced cancers. Some clones are missing from TCRdb's copy, which holds only in-frame ones; the method was immunoSEQ multiplex PCR. The table lists 30,000 to 35,000 clones, about 74% of them singletons. The material was CD4+ or CD8+ T cells sorted from blood, obtained in a trial of the OX40 agonist ivuxolimab. The receptors were sampled from an adult with an advanced solid tumor such as melanoma, head and neck, liver or kidney cancer. Each CDR3 is given with its conserved first and last residue. Size is omitted from some rows. Given values are once, few, many or a class for expanded clones.

j_gene | abundance | v_gene | CDR3aa
TRBJ2-7 | - | TRBV7-9 | CASSSTYGTGVYEQYF
TRBJ2-3 | - | TRBV6-1 | CASVERGGADTQYF
TRBJ2-5 | - | TRBV11-2 | CASSLGGGRETQYF
TRBJ2-3 | - | TRBV7-2 | CASSPSGGNTDTQYF
TRBJ1-1 | - | TRBV19 | CASSIVDVRRAFF
TRBJ2-3 | once | TRBV2 | CAMRHPSTDTQYF
TRBJ1-6 | many | TRBV27 | CASSSGTGGWNSPLHF
TRBJ1-1 | - | TRBV7-8 | CASSLGWGSYEAFF
TRBJ1-1 | - | TRBV7-9 | CASSLTVYEAFF
TRBJ1-1 | - | TRBV28 | CASSLLGGNTEAFF
TRBJ2-1 | - | TRBV7-6 | CASSLAPGQGAGEQFF
TRBJ2-1 | - | TRBV28 | CASSLPGVPYNEQFF
TRBJ2-6 | few | TRBV19 | CASTPTSGANVLTF
TRBJ1-1 | - | TRBV5-1 | CASSLRVNTEAFF
TRBJ1-1 | - | TRBV4-2 | CASSQELASRNTEAFF
TRBJ1-3 | few | TRBV6-5 | CASSYGGIGNTIYF
TRBJ2-1 | - | TRBV30 | CAWSVGTSGGAAYNEQFF
TRBJ2-2 | - | TRBV27 | CASNPTSFGWLSGELFF
TRBJ2-1 | few | TRBV6-6 | CASSYILSNEQFF
TRBJ2-5 | - | TRBV7-2 | CASSPRGSAWETQYF
TRBJ1-2 | - | TRBV6-6 | CASSYSWATDYGYTF
TRBJ1-6 | few | TRBV7-9 | CASSPGTGGNSPLHF
TRBJ2-4 | few | TRBV29-1 | CSAGWRVTQYF
TRBJ2-3 | - | TRBV11-3 | CASSYGQGLNTQYF
TRBJ1-2 | once | TRBV5-1 | CASSLVQGAYGYTF
TRBJ2-7 | - | TRBV9 | CASSLGGGYEQYF
TRBJ1-2 | - | TRBV30 | CAWSTRPGINGYTF
TRBJ1-2 | - | TRBV7-9 | CASSPTVNYGYTF
TRBJ2-5 | - | TRBV5-1 | CASSLGFGRGIQETQYF
TRBJ1-6 | once | TRBV7-9 | CASSLGPRLYNSPLHF
TRBJ2-1 | - | TRBV6-6 | CASSYSRNEQFF
TRBJ1-4 | once | TRBV5-1 | CASSLWTGEEKLFF
TRBJ1-1 | medium-sized | TRBV5-1 | CASSTGGNTEAFF
TRBJ1-3 | - | TRBV6-5 | CASSYSPVSGNTIYF
TRBJ1-6 | - | TRBV30 | CAWRRANSPLHF
TRBJ2-1 | - | TRBV19 | CASTLPGTGKNEQFF
TRBJ1-1 | - | TRBV9 | CASSDSPGTDNTEAFF
TRBJ1-2 | few | TRBV5-8 | CASSWTGLNYGYTF
TRBJ2-4 | - | TRBV21-1 | CASSKFVGGGGKNIQYF
TRBJ1-2 | - | TRBV4-2 | CASSQDQGSYGYTF
TRBJ1-5 | few | TRBV7-9 | CASRAGAGVNQPQHF
TRBJ1-2 | few | TRBV21-1 | CASSKGVRERAYYGYTF
TRBJ1-2 | - | TRBV28 | CASSSGDSGYTF
TRBJ2-7 | - | TRBV2 | CASGNSYEQYF
TRBJ2-1 | - | TRBV2 | CASKGDTYNEQFF
TRBJ1-1 | few | TRBV5-1 | CASSAATGLNTEAFF
TRBJ1-1 | - | TRBV5-1 | CASRTPGRTEAFF
TRBJ1-2 | - | TRBV2 | CASSLTGNWDGYTF